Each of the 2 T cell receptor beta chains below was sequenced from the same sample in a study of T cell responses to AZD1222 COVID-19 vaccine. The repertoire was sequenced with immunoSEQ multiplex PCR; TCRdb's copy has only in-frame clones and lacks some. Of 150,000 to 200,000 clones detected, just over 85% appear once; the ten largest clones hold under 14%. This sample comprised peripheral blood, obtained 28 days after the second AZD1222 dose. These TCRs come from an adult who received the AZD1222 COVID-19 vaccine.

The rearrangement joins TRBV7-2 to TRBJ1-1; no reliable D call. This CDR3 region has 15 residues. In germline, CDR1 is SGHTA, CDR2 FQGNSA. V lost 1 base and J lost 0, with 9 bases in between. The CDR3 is CASSLGAVMNTEAFF. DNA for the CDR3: TGTGCCAGCAGCTTAGGGGCAGTAATGAACACTGAAGCTTTCTTT.

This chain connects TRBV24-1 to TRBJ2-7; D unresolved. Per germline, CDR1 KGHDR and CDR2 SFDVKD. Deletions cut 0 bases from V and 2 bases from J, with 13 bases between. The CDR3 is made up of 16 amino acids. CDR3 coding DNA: TGTGCCACCAGTGATTTGAGGTCAATCCGAGCCTACGAGCAGTACTTC. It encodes CATSDLRSIRAYEQYF.